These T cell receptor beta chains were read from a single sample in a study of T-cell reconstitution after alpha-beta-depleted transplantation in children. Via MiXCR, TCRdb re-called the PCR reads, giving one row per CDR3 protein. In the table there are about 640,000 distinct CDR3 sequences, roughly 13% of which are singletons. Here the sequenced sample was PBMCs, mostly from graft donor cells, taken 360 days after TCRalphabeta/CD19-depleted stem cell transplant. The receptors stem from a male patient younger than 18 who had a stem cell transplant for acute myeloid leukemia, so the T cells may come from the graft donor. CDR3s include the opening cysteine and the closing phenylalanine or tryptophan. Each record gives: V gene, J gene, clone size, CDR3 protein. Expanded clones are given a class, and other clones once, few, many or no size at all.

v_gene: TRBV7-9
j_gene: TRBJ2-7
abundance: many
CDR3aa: CASSLVSPVDGSYEQYF

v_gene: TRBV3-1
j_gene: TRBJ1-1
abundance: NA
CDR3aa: CASSFSKGHLNTEAFF

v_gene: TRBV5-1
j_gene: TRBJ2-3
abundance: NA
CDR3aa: CASSLPRGTSGRRTDTQYF

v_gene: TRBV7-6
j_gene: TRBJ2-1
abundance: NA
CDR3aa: CASSLGLAGRFDEQFF

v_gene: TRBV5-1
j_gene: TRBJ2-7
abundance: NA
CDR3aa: CASSLEGSPYEQYF

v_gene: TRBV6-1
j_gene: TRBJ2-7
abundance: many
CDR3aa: CASSPLSGTGSYEQYF

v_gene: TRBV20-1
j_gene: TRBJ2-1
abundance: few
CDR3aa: CSAGGLAGGNEQFF

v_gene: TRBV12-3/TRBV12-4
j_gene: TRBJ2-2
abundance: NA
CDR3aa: CARGGSTTGELFF

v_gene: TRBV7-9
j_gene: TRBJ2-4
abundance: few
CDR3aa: CASSLVRLAKNIQYF

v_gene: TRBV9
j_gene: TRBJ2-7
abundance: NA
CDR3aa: CASSVSPTSGRYEQYF

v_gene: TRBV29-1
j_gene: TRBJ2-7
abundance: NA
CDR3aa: CSVGPRTGVYEQYF

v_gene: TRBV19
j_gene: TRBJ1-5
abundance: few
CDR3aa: CASRFVRTGPQPQHF

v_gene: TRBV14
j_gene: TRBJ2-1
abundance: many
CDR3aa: CASSQASSGRLGEQFF

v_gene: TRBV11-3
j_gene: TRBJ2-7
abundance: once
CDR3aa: CASSFGGGTNEQYF

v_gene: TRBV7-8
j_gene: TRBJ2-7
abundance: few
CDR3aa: CASSPGGLAGSYEQYF

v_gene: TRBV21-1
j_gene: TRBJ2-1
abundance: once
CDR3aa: CFAGRSYNEQFF

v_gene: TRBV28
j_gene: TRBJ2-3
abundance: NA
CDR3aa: CASSFLAGRLDTQYF

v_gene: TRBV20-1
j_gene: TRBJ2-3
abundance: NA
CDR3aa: CSASTGSSDTQYF

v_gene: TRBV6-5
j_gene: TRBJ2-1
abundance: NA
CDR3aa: CASSYEPTTYNEQFF